The text below deals with one T cell receptor beta chain. It lacks a known antigen. No base quality information exists; no much larger clone differs at one position. In the prospective study, participants were roughly 18 to 89 years old, resided in under 30 geographic areas of the United States, and were enrolled through a virtual design. Cohort assignment in the prospective study relied on participant-reported clinical history from a screening survey and a study questionnaire. Recovered participants in ImmuneRACE Cohort 3 were defined by two consecutive negative NP/OP PCR tests, clearance by a healthcare professional, or resolution of symptoms. Each participant in the prospective study had whole blood, serum and a nasopharyngeal or oropharyngeal swab collected by mobile phlebotomists. Over a roughly two-month period, participants in the prospective study had the option of providing additional blood draws and questionnaires. Before DNA extraction, prospective study blood samples were shipped either frozen or at room temperature.

TCRbeta CDR3 regions were amplified from genomic DNA using the immunoSEQ Assay, a bias-controlled multiplex PCR. As for the original processing: Nucleated cell counts per sample were estimated from amplification of reference gene primers within the assay. To quantify the absolute abundance of each unique TCRbeta CDR3 rearrangement, sequence reads were collapsed and filtered. For each sample, productive Simpson clonality was calculated by taking the square root of Simpson's diversity index across productive rearrangements. TCRdb retrieved this table from immuneACCESS and kept in-frame rearrangements only. Not all clones are present; in checked studies, unresolved V genes account for under half, and no reason is known for the remainder. The D gene and trimming were derived from the DNA, and the V and J assignments and clone size from that table. Recorded for this sample are hundreds of thousands of clones; 89% of them occurred a single time. Of the sample, 4% to 6% is held by the ten largest clones.

This entry comes from a study of blood T cell repertoires in COVID-19 (dated by TCRdb to 2018 to 2021). Some background on the complete study: Samples covering the acute and convalescent phases of COVID-19 were provided by collaborators in the United States, Italy and Spain. Samples came from the ongoing ImmuneRACE study (first 160 participants) plus 1,254 subjects from 6 global collaborators. Where HLA class I and class II types were available, the types were taken from metadata supplied by the sample provider, not from assay-based typing. Subjects who had been exposed to COVID-19, were actively infected with it, or had recovered from it provided the deeply sampled blood TCRbeta repertoires that made up the dataset. The prospective study material was composed of cDNA or gDNA derived from T cells, B-cell-depleted T cells, or PBMCs. The repertoires were released in a freely available public database meant as a resource for research on the immune response to SARS-CoV-2. The sample metadata nearly always contained a de-identified subject ID, COVID-19 status, age in years and sex.

The CDR3 goes from the cysteine to the phenylalanine over 11 residues. The sequence is cut down to CDR3 DNA, 33 bases in frame from base 1. As encoded in the germline V gene, CDR1 is SGHDT while CDR2 is YYEEEE. V loses 1 base of germline sequence and J loses 5 bases, and the interval between the two ends is 2 bases. The paper as a whole reports these results and caveats: The amount of clinical and demographic metadata varied by source and participant and was provided uncurated.

The chain was built from TRBV5-6 and TRBJ2-3, with the D gene not confidently named. This TCR was recovered from a man aged 55 to 70 who had recovered from COVID-19. The sequenced sample was PBMCs or T cells enriched from blood (not recorded which). The DNA reads TGTGCCAGCAGCTTGCGAGATACGCAGTATTTT. This encodes CASSLRDTQYF.